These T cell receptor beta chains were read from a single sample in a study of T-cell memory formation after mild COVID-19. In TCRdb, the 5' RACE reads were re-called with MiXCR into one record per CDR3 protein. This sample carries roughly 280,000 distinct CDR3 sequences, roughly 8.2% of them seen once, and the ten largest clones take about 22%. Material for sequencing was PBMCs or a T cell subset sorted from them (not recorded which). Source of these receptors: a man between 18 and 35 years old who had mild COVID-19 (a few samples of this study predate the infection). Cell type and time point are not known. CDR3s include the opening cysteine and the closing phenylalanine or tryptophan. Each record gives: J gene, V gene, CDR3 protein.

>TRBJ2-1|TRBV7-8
CASSFIDGGAVSEQFF
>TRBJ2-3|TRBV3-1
CASSPGGSGPTDTQYF
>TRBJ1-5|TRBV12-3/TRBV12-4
CASSKTGTEDQPQHF
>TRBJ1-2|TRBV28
CASSLSGNGYTF
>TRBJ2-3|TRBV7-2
CASSWDYTDTQYF
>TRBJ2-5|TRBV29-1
CSVEPPRQQETQYF
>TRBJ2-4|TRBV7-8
CASSRAGKNIQYF
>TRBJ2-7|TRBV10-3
CANRQGEGNEQYF
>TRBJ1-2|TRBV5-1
CASSLITVDGYGYTF
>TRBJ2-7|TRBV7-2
CASSLVGRTPETQYF
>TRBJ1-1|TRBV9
CASSRSTQNTEAFF
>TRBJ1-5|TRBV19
CASSMGTGGAEPQHF
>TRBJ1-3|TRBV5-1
CASSLASGSSSGNTIYF
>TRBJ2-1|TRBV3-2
CASSRDRVLAGPLYSNNEQFF
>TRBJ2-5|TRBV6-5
CASSYSKTSGGRETQYF
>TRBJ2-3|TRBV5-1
CASSSGNRGSTDTQYF
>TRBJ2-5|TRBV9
CASSPDVLGTQYF
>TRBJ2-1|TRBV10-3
CAISQGANEQFF